The 2 T cell receptor beta chains below were found in one sample sequenced in a study of monozygotic twins with inflammatory bowel disease. Each CDR3 protein gets one entry in TCRdb, which reprocessed the 5' RACE reads and gives no DNA. This listing includes about 380,000 distinct CDR3 sequences. The material sequenced was blood. These receptors all stem from a human donor with ulcerative colitis or Crohn's disease, or a healthy co-twin of an affected twin (not recorded which).

J is TRBJ2-7 and V is TRBV30; TCRdb gives TRBD2 as the D gene, but with no DNA this cannot be confirmed. Germline V lookup: CDR1 GTSNPN, CDR2 SVGIG (reference sequence). CDR3 size: 13 residues. The CDR3 sequence: CAWSQGLTYEQYF.

The chain has TRBV5-1 and TRBJ2-7; TCRdb calls TRBD2, which cannot be checked without DNA. The CDR3 loop spans 15 amino acids. Germline CDR1 reads SGHRS; CDR2 reads YFSETQ. The CDR3 is CASSLVIAGSYEQYF.